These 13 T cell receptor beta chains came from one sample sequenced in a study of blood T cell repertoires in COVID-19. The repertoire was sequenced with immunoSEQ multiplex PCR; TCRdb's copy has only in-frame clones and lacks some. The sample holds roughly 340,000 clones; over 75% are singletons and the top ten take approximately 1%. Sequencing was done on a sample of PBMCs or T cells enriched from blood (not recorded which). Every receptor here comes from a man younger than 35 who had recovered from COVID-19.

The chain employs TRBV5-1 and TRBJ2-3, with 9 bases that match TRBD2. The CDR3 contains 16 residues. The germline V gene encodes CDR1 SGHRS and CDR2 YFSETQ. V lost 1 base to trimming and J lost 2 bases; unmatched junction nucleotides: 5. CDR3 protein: CASSLRGGGATDTQYF. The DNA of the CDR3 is TGCGCCAGCAGCTTGCGGGGCGGGGGGGCCACAGATACGCAGTATTTT.

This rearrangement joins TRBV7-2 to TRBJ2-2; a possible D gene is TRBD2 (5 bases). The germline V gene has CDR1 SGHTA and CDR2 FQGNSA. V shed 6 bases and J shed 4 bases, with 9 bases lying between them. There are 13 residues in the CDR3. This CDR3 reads CASRRVSTGELFF. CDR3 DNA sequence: TGTGCCAGCAGGAGGGTTTCCACCGGGGAGCTGTTTTTT.

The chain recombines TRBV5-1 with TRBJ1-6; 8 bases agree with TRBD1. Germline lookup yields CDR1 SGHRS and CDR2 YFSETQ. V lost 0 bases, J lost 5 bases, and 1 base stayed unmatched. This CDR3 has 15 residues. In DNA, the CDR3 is TGCGCCAGCAGCTTGGGACAGGGGCATAATTCACCCCTCCACTTT. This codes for CASSLGQGHNSPLHF. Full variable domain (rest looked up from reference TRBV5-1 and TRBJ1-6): KAGVTQTPRYLIKTRGQQVTLSCSPISGHRSVSWYQQTPGQGLQFLFEYFSETQRNKGNFPGRFSGRQFSNSRSEMNVSTLELGDSALYLCASSLGQGHNSPLHFGNGTRLTVT.

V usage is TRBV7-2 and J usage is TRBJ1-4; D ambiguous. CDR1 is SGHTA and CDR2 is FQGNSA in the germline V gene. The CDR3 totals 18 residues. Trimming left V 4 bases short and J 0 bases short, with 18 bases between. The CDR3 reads CASSSPNLRTATNEKLFF. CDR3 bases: TGTGCCAGCAGCTCCCCAAACCTGCGAACAGCAACTAATGAAAAACTGTTTTTT.

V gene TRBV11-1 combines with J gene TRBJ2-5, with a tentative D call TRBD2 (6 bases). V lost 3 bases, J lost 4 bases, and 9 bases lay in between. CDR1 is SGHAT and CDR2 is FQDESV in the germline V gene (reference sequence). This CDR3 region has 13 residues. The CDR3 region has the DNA TGTGCCAGCAGCTTGGGGGGAAGAGAGACCCAGTACTTC. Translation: CASSLGGRETQYF.

Here the CDR3 DNA reads TGTGCCAGCAGTCCGGGACAGGGAGATAATGAAAAACTGTTTTTT. This encodes CASSPGQGDNEKLFF. The J gene is TRBJ1-4, the V gene TRBV28; 9 bases match TRBD1. The CDR3 has 15 amino acids. V shed 5 bases, J shed 4 bases, and the junction held 5 bases outside the gene matches. From germline, CDR1 is MDHEN and CDR2 SYDVKM.

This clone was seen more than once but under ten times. CDR3 loop: CASSQGGQGSTGNTIYF. CDR3 sequence (DNA): TGTGCCAGCAGCCAAGGCGGACAGGGGTCTACTGGAAACACCATATATTTT. The chain carries TRBV3-1 (or the pseudogene TRBV3-2) and TRBJ1-3; 9 bases line up with TRBD1. V dropped 1 base and J dropped 2; count of bases not matched to a gene: 6. This CDR3 spans 17 amino acids. The germline CDR1 and CDR2 sequences are LGHDT and YNNKEL (reference sequence).

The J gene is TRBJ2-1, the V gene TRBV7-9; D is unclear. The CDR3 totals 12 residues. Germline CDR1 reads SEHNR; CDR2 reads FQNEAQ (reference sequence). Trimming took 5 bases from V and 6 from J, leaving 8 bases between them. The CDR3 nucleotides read TGTGCCAGCAGCCCCCTCGGCAATGAGCAGTTCTTC. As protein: CASSPLGNEQFF.

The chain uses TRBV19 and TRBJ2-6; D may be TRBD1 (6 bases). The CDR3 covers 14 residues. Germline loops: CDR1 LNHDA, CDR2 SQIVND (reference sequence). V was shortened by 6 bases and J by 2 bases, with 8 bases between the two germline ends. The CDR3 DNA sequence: TGTGCCAGTAGGGGGGACACTGGGGCCAACGTCCTGACTTTC. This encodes CASRGDTGANVLTF.

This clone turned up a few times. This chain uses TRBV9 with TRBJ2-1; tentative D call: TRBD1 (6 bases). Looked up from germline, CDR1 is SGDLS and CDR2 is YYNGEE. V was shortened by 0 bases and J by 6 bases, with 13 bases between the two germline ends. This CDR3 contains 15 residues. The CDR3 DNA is TGTGCCAGCAGCGTAGGGCCTCAGGGGTCCAATGAGCAGTTCTTC. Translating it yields CASSVGPQGSNEQFF.

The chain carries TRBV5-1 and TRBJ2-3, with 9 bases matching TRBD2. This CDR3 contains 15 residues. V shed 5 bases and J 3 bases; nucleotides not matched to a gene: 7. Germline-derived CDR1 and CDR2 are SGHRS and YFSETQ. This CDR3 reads CASRSSGSYTDTQYF. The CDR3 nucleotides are TGCGCCAGCAGAAGTAGCGGGAGTTATACAGATACGCAGTATTTT.

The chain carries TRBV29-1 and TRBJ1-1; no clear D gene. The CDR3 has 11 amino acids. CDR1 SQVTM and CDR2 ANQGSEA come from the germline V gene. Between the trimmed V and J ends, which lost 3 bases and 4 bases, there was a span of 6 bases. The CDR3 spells CSVDPGTEAFF. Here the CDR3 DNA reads TGCAGCGTTGATCCGGGCACTGAAGCTTTCTTT. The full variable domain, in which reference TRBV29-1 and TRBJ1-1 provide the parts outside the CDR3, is SAVISQKPSRDICQRGTSLTIQCQVDSQVTMMFWYRQQPGQSLTLIATANQGSEATYESGFVIDKFPISRPNLTFSTLTVSNMSPEDSSIYLCSVDPGTEAFFGQGTRLTVV.

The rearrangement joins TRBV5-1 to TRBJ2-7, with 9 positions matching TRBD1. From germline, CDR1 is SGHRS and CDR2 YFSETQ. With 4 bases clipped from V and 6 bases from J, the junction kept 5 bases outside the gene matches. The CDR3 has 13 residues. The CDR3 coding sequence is TGCGCCAGCAGCAAAGGACAGGGGAGCGAGCAGTACTTC. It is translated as CASSKGQGSEQYF. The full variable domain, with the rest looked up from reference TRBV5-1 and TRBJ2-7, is KAGVTQTPRYLIKTRGQQVTLSCSPISGHRSVSWYQQTPGQGLQFLFEYFSETQRNKGNFPGRFSGRQFSNSRSEMNVSTLELGDSALYLCASSKGQGSEQYFGPGTRLTVT.